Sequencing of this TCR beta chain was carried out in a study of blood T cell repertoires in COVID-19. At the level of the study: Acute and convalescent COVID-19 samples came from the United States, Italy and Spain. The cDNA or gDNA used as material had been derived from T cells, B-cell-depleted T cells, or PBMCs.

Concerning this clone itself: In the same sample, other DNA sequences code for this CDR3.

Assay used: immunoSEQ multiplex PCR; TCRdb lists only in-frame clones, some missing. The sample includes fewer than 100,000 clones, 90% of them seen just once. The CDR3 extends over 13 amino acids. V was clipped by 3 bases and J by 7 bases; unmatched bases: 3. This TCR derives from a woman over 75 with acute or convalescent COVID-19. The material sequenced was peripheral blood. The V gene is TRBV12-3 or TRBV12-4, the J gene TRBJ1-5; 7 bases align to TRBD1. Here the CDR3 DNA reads TGTGCCAGCAGTTTCAGGGGGAACCAGCCCCAGCATTTT. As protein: CASSFRGNQPQHF.